This T cell receptor (beta chain) was sequenced for a study of T cell changes during pregnancy in multiple sclerosis. Looked up from germline, CDR1 is SGHVS and CDR2 is FNYEAQ. This CDR3 is 15 amino acids long. With 5 bases removed from V and 1 base from J, the gap between germline ends came to 14 bases. The table came from immunoSEQ multiplex PCR; TCRdb's copy has only in-frame clones and leaves some out. The table lists about 38,000 clones, 75% to 95% of them singletons. This TCR was sampled from a female donor in good health, enrolled as a control in a pregnancy study. Specimen: CD4+ T cells from peripheral blood mononuclear cells, collected in the third trimester of pregnancy. The chain carries TRBV7-6 and TRBJ1-1, with D possibly being TRBD1 (6 bases). CDR3 coding DNA: TGTGCCAGCAGCCGACGGACAGCTTGGAACACTGAAGCTTTCTTT. Translated, it gives CASSRRTAWNTEAFF. The full variable domain, completed using reference TRBV7-6 and TRBJ1-1, is GAGVSQSPRYKVTKRGQDVALRCDPISGHVSLYWYRQALGQGPEFLTYFNYEAQQDKSGLPNDRFSAERPEGSISTLTIQRTEQRDSAMYRCASSRRTAWNTEAFFGQGTRLTVV.